The clone carrying this TCR beta chain occurred a few times. What it recognizes is unknown. This entry is derived from a study of OX40 agonist ivuxolimab in advanced cancers. Sequencing was performed with immunoSEQ multiplex PCR; in TCRdb, only in-frame clones are kept and a portion is missing. The data hold about 86,000 clones, with roughly nine tenths observed a single time. V dropped 2 bases and J dropped 0 bases, with 4 bases sitting between them. CDR1 and CDR2 from the germline V gene are GTSNPN and SVGIG (reference sequence). This CDR3 has 13 amino acids. Study-wide results and caveats: On average, a greater number of expanded clones characterised CD8+ T cells relative to CD4+.

This sequence was found in an adult with an advanced solid tumor such as melanoma, head and neck, liver or kidney cancer. This sample comprised CD4+ or CD8+ T cells sorted from blood, obtained in a trial of the OX40 agonist ivuxolimab. This chain uses TRBV30 with TRBJ2-2; no definite D call. This CDR3 is CAWSRANTGELFF. The CDR3, as DNA: TGTGCCTGGAGTAGGGCGAACACCGGGGAGCTGTTTTTT.